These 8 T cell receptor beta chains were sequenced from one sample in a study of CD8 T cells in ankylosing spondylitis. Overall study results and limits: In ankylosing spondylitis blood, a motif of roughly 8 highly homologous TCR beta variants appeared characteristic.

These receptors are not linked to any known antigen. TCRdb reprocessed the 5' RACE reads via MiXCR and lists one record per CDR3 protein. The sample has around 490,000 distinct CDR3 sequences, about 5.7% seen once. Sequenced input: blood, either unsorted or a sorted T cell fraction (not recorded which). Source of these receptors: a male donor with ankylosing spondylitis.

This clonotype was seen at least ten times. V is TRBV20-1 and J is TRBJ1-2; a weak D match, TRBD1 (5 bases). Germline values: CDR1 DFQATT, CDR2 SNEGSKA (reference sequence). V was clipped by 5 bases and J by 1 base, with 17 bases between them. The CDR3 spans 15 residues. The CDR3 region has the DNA TGCAGTGCTGCTACCCCCCTGGGGGTTAACTATGGCTACACCTTC. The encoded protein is CSAATPLGVNYGYTF.

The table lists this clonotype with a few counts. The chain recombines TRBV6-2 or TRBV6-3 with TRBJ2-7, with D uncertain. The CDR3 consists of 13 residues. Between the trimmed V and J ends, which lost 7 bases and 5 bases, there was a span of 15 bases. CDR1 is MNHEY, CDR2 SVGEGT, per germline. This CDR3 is CASNPLWSNEQYF. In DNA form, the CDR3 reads TGTGCCAGCAACCCCCTCTGGTCAAACGAGCAGTACTTC.

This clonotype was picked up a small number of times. CDR3 in DNA: TGCGCCAGCAGCCAAACACTGACCGCCCGCAATTCACCCCTCCACTTT. Its translation is CASSQTLTARNSPLHF. The chain joins TRBV4-1 to TRBJ1-6; D is uncertain. Trimming removed 2 bases from V and 7 bases from J, with 15 bases in between. The CDR3 has 16 residues. Germline assignment: CDR1 MGHRA and CDR2 YSYEKL.

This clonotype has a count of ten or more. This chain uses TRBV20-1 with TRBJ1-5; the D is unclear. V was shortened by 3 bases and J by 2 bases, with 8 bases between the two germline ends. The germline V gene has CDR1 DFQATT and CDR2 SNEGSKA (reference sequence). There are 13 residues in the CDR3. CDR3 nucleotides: TGCAGTGCTAGGAGGGAGGGCAATCAGCCCCAGCATTTT. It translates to CSARREGNQPQHF.

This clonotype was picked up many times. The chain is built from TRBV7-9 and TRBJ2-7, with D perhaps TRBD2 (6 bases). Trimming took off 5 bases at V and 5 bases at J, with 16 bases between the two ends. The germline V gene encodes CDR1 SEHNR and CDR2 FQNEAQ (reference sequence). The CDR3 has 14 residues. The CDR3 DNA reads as TGTGCCAGCAGCGGACCGGGACTGGGGAACGAGCAGTACTTC. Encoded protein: CASSGPGLGNEQYF.

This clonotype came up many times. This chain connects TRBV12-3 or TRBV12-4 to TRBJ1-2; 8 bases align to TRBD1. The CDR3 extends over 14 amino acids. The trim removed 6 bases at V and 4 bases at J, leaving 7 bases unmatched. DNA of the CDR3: TGTGCCAGCAGCCAAGGACAGGGAATCTATGGCTACACCTTC. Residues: CASSQGQGIYGYTF.

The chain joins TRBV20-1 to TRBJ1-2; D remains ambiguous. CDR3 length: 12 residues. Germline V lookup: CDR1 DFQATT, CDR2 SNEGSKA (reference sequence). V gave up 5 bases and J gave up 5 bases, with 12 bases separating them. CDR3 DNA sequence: TGCAGTGCTTTGATAGGTGGTTATGGCTACACCTTC. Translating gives CSALIGGYGYTF.

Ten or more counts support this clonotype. The CDR3 loop reads CAISELDRGVYEQYF. The CDR3, as DNA: TGTGCCATCAGTGAGTTGGACAGGGGCGTTTACGAGCAGTACTTC. The chain joins TRBV10-3 to TRBJ2-7, with 9 bases matching TRBD1. J lost 4 bases, V lost 1 base, and 5 bases had no gene match. CDR3 length: 15 amino acids. Germline V gene lookup returns CDR1 ENHRY and CDR2 SYGVKD.